Each of the 30 T cell receptor beta chains below was sequenced from the same sample in a study of OX40 agonist ivuxolimab in advanced cancers. Some clones are missing from TCRdb's copy, which holds only in-frame ones; the method was immunoSEQ multiplex PCR. The table records roughly 60,000 clones, 80% to 90% of them present only once. The input for sequencing was CD4+ or CD8+ T cells sorted from blood, taken in a trial of the OX40 agonist ivuxolimab. The source is an adult with an advanced solid tumor such as melanoma, head and neck, liver or kidney cancer.

The rearrangement links TRBV29-1 to TRBJ1-2, with TRBD1 matching 7 bases. V gave up 4 bases and J gave up 8 bases; unmatched junction bases: 4. This CDR3 has 11 residues. Germline-derived CDR1 and CDR2 are SQVTM and ANQGSEA. CDR3 loop: CSVGIRGGYTF. The CDR3 nucleotides are TGCAGCGTTGGGATCAGGGGGGGCTACACCTTC.

V usage is TRBV7-6 and J usage is TRBJ2-3; D is uncertain. The CDR3 consists of 13 residues. CDR1 is SGHVS, CDR2 FNYEAQ, per germline. Trimming left V 4 bases short and J 4 bases short, with 9 bases between. For the CDR3, the DNA is TGTGCCAGCAGCTATTCGTGGCCAGATACGCAGTATTTT. Its translation is CASSYSWPDTQYF.

The gene calls are TRBV4-1 and TRBJ1-1, with a possible D match to TRBD1 (5 bases). Looked up from germline, CDR1 is MGHRA and CDR2 is YSYEKL. The CDR3 has 15 residues. The ends were cut back, 3 bases at V and 4 bases at J, with 15 bases in the middle. The CDR3: CASSHLTTGGTEAFF. The CDR3, as DNA: TGCGCCAGCAGCCACCTCACTACAGGTGGCACTGAAGCTTTCTTT.

The gene calls are TRBV30 and TRBJ1-4; maybe TRBD1 (6 bases). V was clipped by 3 bases and J by 5 bases, with 16 bases between them. The germline V gene encodes CDR1 GTSNPN and CDR2 SVGIG (reference sequence). The CDR3 sequence is 15 residues long. The CDR3 sequence: CAWRGGIGTNEKLFF. CDR3 DNA: TGTGCCTGGAGGGGGGGAATCGGGACAAATGAAAAACTGTTTTTT. Drawing the rest from reference TRBV30 and TRBJ1-4, the complete variable domain is SQTIHQWPATLVQPVGSPLSLECTVEGTSNPNLYWYRQAAGRGLQLLFYSVGIGQISSEVPQNLSASRPQDRQFILSSKKLLLSDSGFYLCAWRGGIGTNEKLFFGSGTQLSVL.

CDR3 DNA: TGTGCCAGCAGCGTAGGACCGGGAGGGTCCACAGATACGCAGTATTTT. Translation: CASSVGPGGSTDTQYF. The chain recombines TRBV9 with TRBJ2-3; the match to TRBD2 covers 8 bases. V lost 0 bases and J lost 2; bases outside the gene matches: 5. Germline CDR1 and CDR2: SGDLS and YYNGEE. The CDR3 is 16 amino acids. Supplemented by reference TRBV9 and TRBJ2-3, the full variable domain reads DSGVTQTPKHLITATGQRVTLRCSPRSGDLSVYWYQQSLDQGLQFLIQYYNGEERAKGNILERFSAQQFPDLHSELNLSSLELGDSALYFCASSVGPGGSTDTQYFGPGTRLTVL.

V is TRBV9 and J is TRBJ1-1; D is unclear. The CDR3 runs 14 residues. The V end lost 0 bases, the J end lost 0 bases, and 6 bases lay between the germline ends. Per germline, CDR1 SGDLS and CDR2 YYNGEE. CDR3 nucleotides: TGTGCCAGCAGCGTAGGGCCAATGAACACTGAAGCTTTCTTT. It codes for CASSVGPMNTEAFF.

V usage is TRBV21-1 and J usage is TRBJ2-7; TRBD1, the D gene given by the table, was not confirmed from the DNA. TRBV21-1 is assigned pseudogene status. This CDR3 is built from 17 residues. Here the CDR3 DNA reads TGTGCCAGCAGCAAGATACCCACCGGGACAGGGGCTGCCGAGCAGTACGTC. Protein sequence: CASSKIPTGTGAAEQYV.

This chain uses TRBV5-1 with TRBJ2-5; 9 bases align to TRBD1. The CDR3 is 15 residues long. Germline values: CDR1 SGHRS, CDR2 YFSETQ. Trimming at V came to 4 bases and at J to 5 bases, leaving 9 bases not matched to a gene. DNA for the CDR3: TGCGCCAGCAGCCCCCCCACAGGGGGCTCTGAGACCCAGTACTTC. Its translation is CASSPPTGGSETQYF.

The chain joins TRBV11-2 to TRBJ2-4; possibly TRBD2 for D (5 bases). Trimming stripped 5 bases from V and 2 bases from J, with 16 bases between. This CDR3 has 16 residues. The germline V gene has CDR1 SGHAT and CDR2 FQNNGV. Here the CDR3 reads CASSPSGILTKNIQYF. The CDR3 DNA reads as TGTGCCAGCAGCCCGAGCGGAATCTTGACCAAAAACATTCAGTACTTC.

The chain is built from TRBV19 and TRBJ2-1; 8 bases align to TRBD2. The CDR3 loop spans 14 amino acids. Unmatched junction bases numbered 2, after V lost 6 bases and J lost 1 base. From germline, CDR1 is LNHDA and CDR2 SQIVND (reference sequence). This chain's CDR3 is CASRLAASYNEQFF. The CDR3, as DNA: TGTGCCAGTAGACTAGCGGCATCCTACAATGAGCAGTTCTTC. The full variable domain, rest sourced from reference TRBV19 and TRBJ2-1, is DGGITQSPKYLFRKEGQNVTLSCEQNLNHDAMYWYRQDPGQGLRLIYYSQIVNDFQKGDIAEGYSVSREKKESFPLTVTSAQKNPTAFYLCASRLAASYNEQFFGPGTRLTVL.

V usage is TRBV7-2 and J usage is TRBJ2-5, with D maybe TRBD2 (6 bases). The germline V gene has CDR1 SGHTA and CDR2 FQGNSA. This CDR3 has 15 amino acids. Trimming shortened V by 5 bases and J by 2 bases, and 15 bases separated the two germline ends. CDR3 sequence reads: CASSPPGTWQETQYF. The CDR3 DNA sequence: TGTGCCAGCAGCCCACCAGGGACTTGGCAAGAGACCCAGTACTTC.

There are a few counts of this clone. The chain carries TRBV7-3 and TRBJ1-2; 9 nucleotides align to TRBD1. The CDR3 totals 16 residues. Germline assignment: CDR1 SGHTA and CDR2 FQGTGA. J gave up 1 base and V 5 bases, and 8 bases lay outside the gene matches. CDR3 sequence: CASSPGADRGNYGYTF. CDR3 nucleotides: TGTGCCAGCAGCCCTGGGGCGGACAGGGGTAACTATGGCTACACCTTC.

This clone was seen a handful of times. The chain combines TRBV19 with TRBJ1-5; TRBD1 might be the D (6 bases). V was clipped by 7 bases and J by 3 bases, with 10 bases between them. The CDR3 sequence is 13 residues long. From germline, CDR1 is LNHDA and CDR2 SQIVND (reference sequence). This CDR3 reads CASTGQFNQPQHF. The CDR3 nucleotides read TGTGCCAGTACCGGACAGTTCAATCAGCCCCAGCATTTT.

The chain combines TRBV29-1 with TRBJ2-5; TRBD1 matches 9 bases. The CDR3 runs to 13 residues. Germline CDR1 reads SQVTM; CDR2 reads ANQGSEA. V gave up 3 bases and J gave up 4 bases; unmatched junction bases: 3. CDR3 coding DNA: TGCAGCGTTGAGACAGGGGGTGGAGAGACCCAGTACTTC. Its translation is CSVETGGGETQYF.

The gene calls are TRBV7-9 and TRBJ2-1; TRBD2 aligns across 9 bases. The CDR3 is made up of 15 amino acids. Per germline, CDR1 SEHNR and CDR2 FQNEAQ (reference sequence). V was pared by 2 bases and J by 8 bases, with 7 bases of the junction left unmatched. CDR3: CASSLFGGREYEQFF. CDR3 bases: TGTGCCAGCAGCTTATTCGGCGGGAGGGAATATGAGCAGTTCTTC.

The chain couples TRBV7-3 to TRBJ2-1; 14 positions agree with TRBD2. The CDR3 covers 16 residues. Germline-derived CDR1 and CDR2 are SGHTA and FQGTGA. V shed 1 base, J shed 10 bases, and the junction held 6 bases outside the gene matches. The CDR3 sequence: CASSLSGLAGGSEQFF. CDR3 DNA: TGTGCCAGCAGCTTAAGTGGACTAGCGGGAGGCAGCGAGCAGTTCTTC.

This clone was detected only a few times. V gene TRBV14 combines with J gene TRBJ1-1, with 8 nucleotides matching TRBD1. Per the germline V gene, CDR1 is SGHDN and CDR2 is FVKESK. This CDR3 comprises 15 residues. After removal of 2 bases from V and 5 bases from J, the junction contained 7 bases not matched to a gene. The CDR3 nucleotides are TGTGCCAGCAGCCAATCCGGACAGGGTTATACTGAAGCTTTCTTT. Protein sequence: CASSQSGQGYTEAFF.

The gene calls are TRBV5-1 and TRBJ2-1; no reliable D call. This CDR3 region has 12 residues. The germline V and J ends were trimmed by 5 bases and 0 bases, with 3 bases remaining between them. Germline-derived CDR1 and CDR2 are SGHRS and YFSETQ. The DNA for the CDR3 is TGCGCCAGCAGGAGCTCCTACAATGAGCAGTTCTTC. It translates to CASRSSYNEQFF.

The rearrangement uses TRBV19 and TRBJ1-1; D uncertain. The CDR3 length is 13 residues. Deletions cut 8 bases from V and 1 base from J, with 11 bases between. Germline CDR1 LNHDA, CDR2 SQIVND (reference sequence). CDR3 protein: CASVPQGNTEAFF. The CDR3 bases are TGTGCCAGTGTACCCCAAGGGAACACTGAAGCTTTCTTT.

The J gene is TRBJ1-4, the V gene TRBV7-9; a weak D match, TRBD1 (6 bases). CDR1 is SEHNR, CDR2 FQNEAQ, per germline (reference sequence). The CDR3 has 15 residues. Trimming shortened V by 1 base and J by 7 bases, and 13 bases separated the two germline ends. CDR3 amino acids: CASSLDLGGGEKLFF. The CDR3 DNA sequence: TGTGCCAGCAGCTTAGATTTGGGGGGCGGTGAAAAACTGTTTTTT.

The chain joins TRBV6-5 to TRBJ1-5, with D unresolved. CDR3 length: 13 amino acids. Deletions cut 5 bases from V and 2 bases from J, with 7 bases between. CDR1 and CDR2 (germline): MNHEY, SVGAGI. The CDR3 DNA is TGTGCCAGCAGTGGACGCCGCAATCAGCCCCAGCATTTT. This gives the protein CASSGRRNQPQHF.

The chain couples TRBV7-2 to TRBJ2-2, with D possibly being TRBD2 (5 bases). CDR3 size: 13 residues. Germline values: CDR1 SGHTA, CDR2 FQGNSA. The germline V and J ends were trimmed by 1 base and 12 bases, with 12 bases remaining between them. The CDR3 reads CASSLDAPGKLFF. CDR3 in DNA: TGTGCCAGCAGCTTAGACGCACCGGGGAAGCTGTTTTTT.

This chain links TRBV7-2 with TRBJ1-2, with TRBD1 matching over 7 bases. Germline V gene lookup returns CDR1 SGHTA and CDR2 FQGNSA. V shed 2 bases, J shed 8 bases, and the junction held 5 bases outside the gene matches. This CDR3 region has 13 residues. The CDR3 nucleotides are TGTGCCAGCAGCTTACGACAGGGAGCGGGCTACACCTTC. As protein: CASSLRQGAGYTF. Together with reference TRBV7-2 and TRBJ1-2, the CDR3 gives the full variable domain: GAGVSQSPSNKVTEKGKDVELRCDPISGHTALYWYRQSLGQGLEFLIYFQGNSAPDKSGLPSDRFSAERTGGSVSTLTIQRTQQEDSAVYLCASSLRQGAGYTFGSGTRLTVV.

This clone has only a few counts. The chain's CDR3 is CSVEGQGYTF. The CDR3 DNA is TGCAGCGTTGAGGGACAGGGCTACACCTTC. This chain connects TRBV29-1 to TRBJ1-2; 7 nucleotides align to TRBD1. V shed 3 bases, J shed 8 bases, and the junction held 0 bases outside the gene matches. The CDR3 sequence is 10 residues long. Germline values: CDR1 SQVTM, CDR2 ANQGSEA.

The V and J genes are TRBV11-3 and TRBJ2-7; D gene uncertain. CDR3 size: 14 residues. Trimming took off 5 bases at V and 5 bases at J, with 16 bases between the two ends. CDR1 and CDR2 from the germline V gene are SGHNT and YENEEA. CDR3: CASSPFTASHEQYV. The CDR3 nucleotides are TGTGCCAGCAGCCCATTCACGGCTTCCCACGAGCAGTACGTC.

The chain carries TRBV9 and TRBJ2-1, with no clear D. Germline V lookup: CDR1 SGDLS, CDR2 YYNGEE. Between the trimmed V and J ends, which lost 0 bases and 0 bases, there was a span of 4 bases. The length of the CDR3 is 14 residues. The CDR3 nucleotides are TGTGCCAGCAGCGTAGACCTCTCCTACAATGAGCAGTTCTTC. It encodes CASSVDLSYNEQFF.

This chain links TRBV7-9 with TRBJ1-1; D is ambiguous. Trimming shortened V by 5 bases and J by 4 bases, and 11 bases separated the two germline ends. CDR1 is SEHNR and CDR2 is FQNEAQ in the germline V gene (reference sequence). The CDR3 is 13 amino acids. The CDR3 reads CASSGMLGTEAFF. The CDR3 DNA reads TGTGCCAGCAGCGGAATGTTGGGCACTGAAGCTTTCTTT.

The chain combines TRBV11-2 with TRBJ1-1; 9 bases are shared with TRBD1. The J segment lost 5 bases and the V segment lost 7 bases, leaving 11 bases of the junction unmatched. In germline, CDR1 is SGHAT, CDR2 FQNNGV. CDR3 length equals 15 residues. CDR3 amino acids: CASTPPDRGGTEAFF. CDR3 sequence (DNA): TGTGCCAGCACCCCGCCAGACAGGGGGGGGACTGAAGCTTTCTTT.

V is TRBV10-3 and J is TRBJ2-1; TRBD1 is a possible D gene (5 bases). This CDR3 is 15 amino acids long. Trimming took 4 bases from V and 0 from J, leaving 10 bases between them. Germline lookup yields CDR1 ENHRY and CDR2 SYGVKD. This chain's CDR3 is CAISGTGSSYNEQFF. CDR3 sequence (DNA): TGTGCCATCAGTGGTACAGGCAGCTCCTACAATGAGCAGTTCTTC.

The chain is built from TRBV30 and TRBJ2-3; no clear D. V was pared by 4 bases and J by 6 bases, with 11 bases between. Germline V gene data show CDR1 as GTSNPN and CDR2 as SVGIG (reference sequence). The CDR3 is made up of 12 amino acids. The CDR3 sequence is CAWTQLGDTQYF. The CDR3 nucleotides read TGTGCCTGGACGCAGTTAGGGGATACGCAGTATTTT. Together with reference TRBV30 and TRBJ2-3, the CDR3 gives the full variable domain: SQTIHQWPATLVQPVGSPLSLECTVEGTSNPNLYWYRQAAGRGLQLLFYSVGIGQISSEVPQNLSASRPQDRQFILSSKKLLLSDSGFYLCAWTQLGDTQYFGPGTRLTVL.